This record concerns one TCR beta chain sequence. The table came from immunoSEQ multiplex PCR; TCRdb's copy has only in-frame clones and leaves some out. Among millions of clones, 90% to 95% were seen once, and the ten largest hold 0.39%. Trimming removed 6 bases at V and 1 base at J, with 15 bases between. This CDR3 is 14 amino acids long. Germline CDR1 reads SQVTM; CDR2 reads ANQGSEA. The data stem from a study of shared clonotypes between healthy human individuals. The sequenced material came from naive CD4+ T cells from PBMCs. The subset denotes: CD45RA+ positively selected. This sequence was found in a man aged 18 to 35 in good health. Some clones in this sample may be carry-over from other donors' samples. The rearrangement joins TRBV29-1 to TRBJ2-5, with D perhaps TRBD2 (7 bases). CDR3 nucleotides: TGCAGCGTGCGGGGGCGGGTGGTCCAAGAGACCCAGTACTTC. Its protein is CSVRGRVVQETQYF.